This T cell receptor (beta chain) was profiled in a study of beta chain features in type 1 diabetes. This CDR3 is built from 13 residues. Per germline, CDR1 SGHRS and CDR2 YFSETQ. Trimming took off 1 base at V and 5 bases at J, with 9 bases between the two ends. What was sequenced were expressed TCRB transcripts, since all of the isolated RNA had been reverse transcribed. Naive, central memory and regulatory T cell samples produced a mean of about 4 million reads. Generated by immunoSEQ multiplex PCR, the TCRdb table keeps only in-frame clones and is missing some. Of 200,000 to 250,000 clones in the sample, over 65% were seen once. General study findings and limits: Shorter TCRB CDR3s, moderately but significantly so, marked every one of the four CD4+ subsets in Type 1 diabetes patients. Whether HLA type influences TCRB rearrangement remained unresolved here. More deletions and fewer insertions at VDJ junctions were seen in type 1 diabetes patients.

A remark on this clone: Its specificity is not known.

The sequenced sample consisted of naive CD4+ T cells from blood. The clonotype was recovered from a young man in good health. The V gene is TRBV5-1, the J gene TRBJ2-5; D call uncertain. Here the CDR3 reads CASSLFLTETQYF. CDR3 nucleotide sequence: TGCGCCAGCAGCTTGTTTCTCACCGAGACCCAGTACTTC. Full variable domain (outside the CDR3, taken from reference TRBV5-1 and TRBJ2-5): KAGVTQTPRYLIKTRGQQVTLSCSPISGHRSVSWYQQTPGQGLQFLFEYFSETQRNKGNFPGRFSGRQFSNSRSEMNVSTLELGDSALYLCASSLFLTETQYFGPGTRLLVL.